This is a list of T cell receptor beta chains from one sample in a study. Each CDR3 protein is one row after TCRdb ran MiXCR on the 5' RACE reads. The sample holds just under 65,000 distinct CDR3 sequences, under 25% seen once. The sequencing sample was made of memory CD4+ T cells sorted from a lymph node. The source is a female donor with breast cancer. Each CDR3 is given with its conserved first and last residue. Each record gives: CDR3 protein, CDR3 DNA, J gene, CDR3 length, V gene, D gene, clone size. D genes are given only for firm matches. Expanded clones get a size class; other rows say once, few or many, or leave the size out.

CASSRTYRETQYF | TGTGCCAGCAGCAGGACTTATAGGGAGACCCAGTACTTC | TRBJ2-5 | 13 | TRBV7-9 | . | .
CASTPQGQGTGELFF | TGTGCCAGCACCCCCCAAGGACAGGGAACCGGGGAGCTGTTTTTT | TRBJ2-2 | 15 | TRBV5-5 | TRBD1 | .
CTSSSTSGNEQFF | TGTACCAGCAGCTCTACTAGCGGGAATGAGCAGTTCTTC | TRBJ2-1 | 13 | TRBV9 | TRBD2 | .
CSARDRASPYEQYF | TGCAGTGCTAGAGATAGGGCATCCCCCTACGAGCAGTACTTC | TRBJ2-7 | 14 | TRBV20-1 | . | .
CASSSGKTGNYGYTF | TGTGCCAGCAGCTCGGGAAAAACAGGGAACTATGGCTACACCTTC | TRBJ1-2 | 15 | TRBV5-4 | . | few
CASSYGGAFSYEQYF | TGTGCCAGCAGTTACGGCGGGGCCTTCTCCTACGAGCAGTACTTC | TRBJ2-7 | 15 | TRBV6-5 | . | many
CASSPPPRAGVEQFF | TGTGCCAGCAGTCCACCTCCGCGAGCGGGAGTCGAGCAGTTCTTC | TRBJ2-1 | 15 | TRBV6-2/TRBV6-3 | TRBD2 | few
CASRGAGYGYTF | TGTGCCAGCAGGGGGGCGGGATATGGCTACACCTTC | TRBJ1-2 | 12 | TRBV28 | . | few
CASSRCVGQPQHF | TGCGCCAGCAGTCGGTGTGTGGGGCAGCCCCAGCATTTT | TRBJ1-5 | 13 | TRBV10-1 | . | .
CASSLVASGAGNEQFF | TGTGCCAGCAGCTTAGTAGCTAGCGGTGCGGGGAATGAGCAGTTCTTC | TRBJ2-1 | 16 | TRBV7-9 | TRBD2 | few